These T cell receptor beta chains were read from a single sample in a study of cytomegalovirus exposure and HLA in healthy donors. Profiling relied on immunoSEQ multiplex PCR, and the TCRdb table lists in-frame clones only, not all of them. The sample has over 100,000 clones; roughly 67% are singletons. The sequencing sample was made of PBMCs. Receptor source: a man aged 40-50 years in good health and CMV-seronegative. The conserved cysteine and the conserved F or W are not part of the CDR3 here. Fields, in order: V gene, J gene, CDR3 protein.

v_call: TRBV7-2; j_call: TRBJ2-5; cdr3_aa: ASSRVPSETQY
v_call: TRBV7-9; j_call: TRBJ2-3; cdr3_aa: ASSSPEAVGDTQY
v_call: TRBV10-3; j_call: TRBJ1-5; cdr3_aa: AISELSVEGHQPQH
v_call: TRBV5-4; j_call: TRBJ1-6; cdr3_aa: ASSPGVRNSPLH
v_call: TRBV2; j_call: TRBJ1-3; cdr3_aa: ASSGGQAGNTIY
v_call: TRBV5-1; j_call: TRBJ2-1; cdr3_aa: ASCWGGGGPGDEQF
v_call: TRBV7-3; j_call: TRBJ2-1; cdr3_aa: ASSLVSTYNEQF
v_call: TRBV7-9; j_call: .; cdr3_aa: ASSLAGGKAYEQY
v_call: TRBV11-3; j_call: TRBJ1-1; cdr3_aa: ASSKGQLNTEAF
v_call: TRBV7-9; j_call: TRBJ2-5; cdr3_aa: ASSPQIVGRETQY
v_call: TRBV18; j_call: TRBJ1-5; cdr3_aa: ASSPTGNSNQPQH
v_call: TRBV5-6; j_call: TRBJ2-5; cdr3_aa: ASYLGETQY
v_call: TRBV7-9; j_call: TRBJ2-2; cdr3_aa: ASSLAGTGAGTGELF
v_call: TRBV29-1; j_call: TRBJ2-3; cdr3_aa: SVESAPRGGPDTQY
v_call: TRBV7-9; j_call: TRBJ1-1; cdr3_aa: ASSRTGGSVGAF
v_call: TRBV4-1; j_call: TRBJ2-7; cdr3_aa: ASSQAGAGLAGGKSSYEQY
v_call: TRBV6-6; j_call: TRBJ1-1; cdr3_aa: ASSKLQGSTEAF
v_call: TRBV2; j_call: TRBJ2-3; cdr3_aa: ASRTSPSTDTQY
v_call: TRBV4-1; j_call: TRBJ1-5; cdr3_aa: ASSQAGNQPQH
v_call: TRBV2; j_call: TRBJ1-6; cdr3_aa: ASRQTGGVDSPLH
v_call: TRBV7-2; j_call: TRBJ1-2; cdr3_aa: ASSLRGGWDGYT
v_call: TRBV30; j_call: TRBJ2-5; cdr3_aa: AWSTNYQETQY
v_call: TRBV30; j_call: TRBJ1-3; cdr3_aa: AWSPGYLNTIY